This T cell receptor (beta chain) was sequenced in a study of regulatory T cells in long-lasting Graves disease. Combining iRepertoire HTBI primers with Arm-PCR of CDR3 regions, the authors built TCR beta libraries. Per the original data handling: From all samples, identification returned 14 TRBJ and approximately 63 TRBV segments. In TCRdb, the multiplex PCR reads were re-called with MiXCR into one record per CDR3 protein. The V and J calls and clone size are TCRdb's, not the authors'. The table shows roughly 500,000 distinct CDR3 sequences, with 20% to 25% occurring only once. Trimming removed 4 bases from V and 5 bases from J; junction bases left unmatched: 9. Per the germline V gene, CDR1 is KGHDR and CDR2 is SFDVKD. The CDR3 sequence is 15 residues long. Described time point: persistent/refractory GD, antithyroid drugs over 5 years with positive TRAb. From PBMCs, RNA was extracted and then used to make the TCR library. American Thyroid Association guidelines defined Graves' disease diagnosis.

Study-level findings and limits: Rather than thyroid tissue, only peripheral blood underwent study. TRBV28, TRBJ1-2 and TRBJ2-5 emerged as the favored segments in persistent disease.

This clonotype was observed many times. The antigen is unknown. The receptor's source is a female donor with Graves disease. The gene calls are TRBV24-1 and TRBJ2-5, with 7 bases fitting TRBD1. Sequenced here: peripheral blood mononuclear cells (PBMCs), sampled when the disease was refractory, from a patient treated with antithyroid drugs. The DNA of the CDR3 is TGTGCCACCAGTGAATCGACAGGGTGGAGGGAGACCCAGTACTTC. It yields the protein CATSESTGWRETQYF.